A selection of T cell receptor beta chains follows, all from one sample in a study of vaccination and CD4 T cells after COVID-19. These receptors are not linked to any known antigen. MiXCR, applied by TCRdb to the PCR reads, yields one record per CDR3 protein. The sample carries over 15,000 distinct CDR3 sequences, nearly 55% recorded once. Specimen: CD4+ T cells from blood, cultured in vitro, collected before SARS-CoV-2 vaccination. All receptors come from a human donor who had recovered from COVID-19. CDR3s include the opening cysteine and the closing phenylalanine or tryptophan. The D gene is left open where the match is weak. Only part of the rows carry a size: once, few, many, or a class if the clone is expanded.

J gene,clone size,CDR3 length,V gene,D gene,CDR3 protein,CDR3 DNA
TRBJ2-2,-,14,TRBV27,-,CASSRPTNTGELFF,TGTGCCAGCAGCCGTCCGACGAACACCGGGGAGCTGTTTTTT
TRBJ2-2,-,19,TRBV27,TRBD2,CASSLRTSGRAHGAGELFF,TGTGCCAGCAGTTTAAGGACTAGCGGGAGAGCCCACGGTGCCGGGGAGCTGTTTTTT
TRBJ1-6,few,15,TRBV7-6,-,CASSLAGQRNSPLHF,TGTGCCAGCAGCTTAGCCGGACAGAGGAATTCACCCCTCCACTTT
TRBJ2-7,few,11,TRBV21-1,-,CASSEPYEQYF,TGTGCCAGCAGCGAACCCTACGAGCAGTACTTC
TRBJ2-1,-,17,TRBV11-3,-,CASSLGVAGTSYNEQFF,TGTGCCAGCAGCTTAGGGGTGGCGGGAACTTCCTACAATGAGCAGTTCTTC
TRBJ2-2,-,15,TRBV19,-,CASSIPGVGTGELFF,TGTGCCAGTAGTATCCCGGGAGTTGGGACCGGGGAGCTGTTTTTT
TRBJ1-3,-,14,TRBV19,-,CASREQGAGNTIYF,TGTGCCAGTAGGGAACAGGGAGCTGGAAACACCATATATTTT
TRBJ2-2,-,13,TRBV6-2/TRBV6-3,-,CASSYSTTGELFF,TGTGCCAGCAGTTACTCGACCACCGGGGAGCTGTTTTTT
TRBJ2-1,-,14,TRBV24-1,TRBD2,CATGTSGRVDEQFF,TGTGCCACAGGGACTAGCGGGAGGGTTGATGAGCAGTTCTTC
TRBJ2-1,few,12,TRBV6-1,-,CASSPRVDEQFF,TGTGCCAGCAGTCCACGGGTGGATGAGCAGTTCTTC
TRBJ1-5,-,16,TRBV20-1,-,CSARDYGKTSNQPQHF,TGCAGTGCTAGAGATTACGGGAAGACTAGCAATCAGCCCCAGCATTTT
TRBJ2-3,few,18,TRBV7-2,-,CASSLAQNRRVYSDTQYF,TGTGCCAGCAGCTTAGCCCAAAACCGCAGGGTGTATTCAGATACGCAGTATTTT
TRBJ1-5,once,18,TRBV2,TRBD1,CASIPDREGGYSNQPQHF,TGTGCCAGCATCCCCGACAGGGAGGGAGGGTATAGCAATCAGCCCCAGCATTTT
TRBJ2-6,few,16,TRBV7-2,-,CASSLGAGSGANVLTF,TGTGCCAGCAGCTTAGGGGCGGGTTCTGGGGCCAACGTCCTGACTTTC
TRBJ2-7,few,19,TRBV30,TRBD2,CAWSATRTSGRSGNYEQYF,TGTGCCTGGAGCGCTACCCGGACTAGCGGGAGGTCTGGGAACTACGAGCAGTACTTC
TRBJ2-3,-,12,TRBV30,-,CAWRTLADTQYF,TGTGCCTGGAGAACCCTAGCAGATACGCAGTATTTT
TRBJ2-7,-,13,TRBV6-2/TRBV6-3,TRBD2,CASRGLAGDEQYF,TGTGCCAGCAGGGGACTAGCGGGAGATGAGCAGTACTTC
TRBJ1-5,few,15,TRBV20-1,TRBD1,CSATRTGLSNQPQHF,TGCAGTGCTACGAGGACAGGTCTTAGCAATCAGCCCCAGCATTTT
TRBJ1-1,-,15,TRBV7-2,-,CASISGRGMNTEAFF,TGTGCCAGCATCTCCGGTAGAGGTATGAACACTGAAGCTTTCTTT
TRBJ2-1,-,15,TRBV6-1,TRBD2,CASSIIAGFYNEQFF,TGTGCCAGCAGTATAATAGCGGGATTCTACAATGAGCAGTTCTTC
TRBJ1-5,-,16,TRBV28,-,CASSLTSTYSNQPQHF,TGTGCCAGCAGTTTAACATCCACATATAGCAATCAGCCCCAGCATTTT
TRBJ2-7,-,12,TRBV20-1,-,CSALRATYEQYF,TGCAGTGCTCTGCGCGCCACCTACGAGCAGTACTTC